This T cell receptor beta chain was found in a study of blood T cell repertoires in COVID-19. The data were produced by immunoSEQ multiplex PCR, yet TCRdb's version contains in-frame clones alone and is incomplete. The repertoire includes hundreds of thousands of clones, around 88% of them detected once, and 1.2% sits in the top ten. Germline V gene data show CDR1 as SGHRS and CDR2 as YFSETQ. V was cut by 2 bases and J by 3 bases, with 7 bases left in between. The CDR3 runs to 13 residues. J is TRBJ2-3 and V is TRBV5-1; D is possibly TRBD1 (5 bases). Sequencing was carried out using PBMCs or T cells enriched from blood (not recorded which). The receptor's source is a middle-aged woman with acute COVID-19. Here the CDR3 reads CASSFRGTDTQYF. DNA of the CDR3: TGCGCCAGCAGCTTTAGGGGAACAGATACGCAGTATTTT.